The rows below give T cell receptor beta chains drawn from one sample of a study of graft-versus-host responses after intestinal transplantation. Clones were read by immunoSEQ multiplex PCR, and TCRdb kept only the in-frame ones, dropping some. The sample holds under 9,000 clones; approximately 79% are singletons and the top ten take more than 30%. The source was ileum tissue, collected 494 days after intestinal transplant. The source of these receptors is a human patient who received an intestinal transplant, so some T cells may come from the graft donor. CDR3s include the opening cysteine and the closing phenylalanine or tryptophan. Each record gives: CDR3 protein, V gene, CDR3 length.

CAWTAGTGNQPQHF	TRBV30	14
CASRGLIETQYF	TRBV2	12
CASSSRGFAEAFF	TRBV9	13
CATDRDRDTGELFF	TRBV5-4	14
CASSKQGWEKLFF	TRBV28	13
CAGRGRGHEKLFF	TRBV30	13
CASSPRPGETDTQYF	TRBV7-3	15
CASSLDRAYEQYF	TRBV5-3	13
CASSSRSSGANVLTF	TRBV5-1	15
CASSLQVSADLSKNIQYF	TRBV5-5	18
CASSGASGSNEQFF	TRBV6-4	14
CASSPQGDQPQHF	TRBV18	13
CASSEPDYEQYF	TRBV6-4	12
CASSLGLASSYEQYF	TRBV5-4	15
CASGSLGTPRETQYF	TRBV27	15
CATSRTGTGGLDTEAFF	TRBV15	17
CASSLDPRVYTEAFF	TRBV11-2	15
CASSAPSPETQYF	TRBV7-2	13
CSVGTGGYNSPLHF	TRBV29-1	14
CASSPPGLGSYNEQFF	TRBV5-4	16
CASSYKSDQPQHF	TRBV6-6	13
CASSTGNTEAFF	TRBV19	12
CASSPARGAGGHTGELFF	TRBV9	18
CASSLWAGGLGSNQPQHF	TRBV5-5	18
CASSMDRGSTDTQYF	TRBV19	15
CASSSDRAGYTQYF	TRBV6-5	14
CASSLLGTLNTGELFF	TRBV5-6	16
CARGSRVPRGQETQYF	TRBV10-2	16
CASSLHLGQGSEAFF	TRBV5-1	15
CASKGARSVGGNQPQHF	TRBV2	17
CASSLSNTEAFF	TRBV6-1	12
CASSQGQGTYEQYF	TRBV6-5	14
CASSPTASPPTIYF	TRBV2	14
CAWSSLGTPQETQYF	TRBV30	15
CASSREGRSYNEQFF	TRBV5-8	15
CASSATSGATDTQYF	TRBV6-4	15
CASSIWGGGDEQFF	TRBV19	14
CASRTGGANYGYTF	TRBV27	14
CASRASGRGTGELFF	TRBV9	15
CASSNGRNTEAFF	TRBV2	13
CASSSNNRVSYEQYF	TRBV6-6	15
CASSFRSGEPYEQYF	TRBV5-4	15
CASRGTVRNTIYF	TRBV6-5	13
CAIRKMTATSTDTQYF	TRBV10-3	16
CASSLWAGSTGEQYF	TRBV5-1	15
CASSRTGNSYEQYF	TRBV14	14